This T cell receptor (beta chain) was identified in a study of breast tumors, draining lymph nodes, adjacent tissues. Whole-study findings and limits: That most tumor T cells come from lymph nodes remained unproven.

The CDR3 has 15 amino acids. V lost 5 bases to trimming and J lost 2 bases; unmatched junction nucleotides: 5. The germline V gene encodes CDR1 LNHDA and CDR2 SQIVND (reference sequence). This clonotype was observed a few times. Its antigen remains unidentified. TCRdb re-called the multiplex PCR reads through MiXCR, storing one row per CDR3 protein. The sample consists of tens of thousands of distinct CDR3 sequences, roughly three fifths of them appearing once. This receptor was taken from a female donor with breast cancer. Some clones in this sample may be carry-over from other donors' samples. This chain connects TRBV19 to TRBJ1-3; TRBD1 aligns across 8 bases. Sequenced sample: breast tumor tissue. The CDR3 DNA sequence: TGTGCCAGTAGTCCCACGACAGGGGCTGGAAACACCATATATTTT. Its translation: CASSPTTGAGNTIYF.